This entry lists 32 T cell receptor beta chains sequenced from one sample in a study of Ad26.COV2.S vaccination and SARS-CoV-2 variants. Generated by immunoSEQ multiplex PCR, the TCRdb table keeps only in-frame clones and is missing some. This sample has more than 350,000 clones; about 93% occur once, and the top ten carry 10% to 15%. The sample's treatment: 19 received Ad26.COV2.S at low or high dose, single or two shots; roughly five received placebo; per-sample allocation not given. Sampling occurred on day 63 after the first vaccine or placebo injection. The source material was peripheral blood, sampled in a trial of Ad26.COV2.S vaccine versus placebo. Receptors originate from a person aged 18-65 years who received the Ad26.COV2.S COVID-19 vaccine or a placebo.

The rearrangement uses TRBV7-9 and TRBJ2-5; 8 nucleotides agree with TRBD2. This CDR3 comprises 15 residues. Germline V CDR1 and CDR2: SEHNR, FQNEAQ (reference sequence). After removal of 5 bases from V and 2 bases from J, the junction contained 7 bases not matched to a gene. This chain's CDR3 is CASSAIRGGQETQYF. In nucleotides, the CDR3 is TGTGCCAGCAGCGCCATTCGGGGGGGACAAGAGACCCAGTACTTC.

This chain joins TRBV6-5 and TRBJ2-1, with unresolved D. Per the germline V gene, CDR1 is MNHEY and CDR2 is SVGAGI. CDR3 length: 14 amino acids. The ends were cut back, 6 bases at V and 2 bases at J, with 11 bases in the middle. The CDR3 nucleotides are TGTGCCAGCAGCCGGTTCATTACCTACAATGAGCAGTTCTTC. Translated, it gives CASSRFITYNEQFF.

V gene TRBV7-2 combines with J gene TRBJ2-5; 9 bases map to TRBD2. The CDR3 has 13 residues. Germline CDR1 SGHTA, CDR2 FQGNSA. Unmatched junction bases numbered 1, after V lost 3 bases and J lost 5 bases. CDR3 sequence (DNA): TGTGCCAGCAGCTTTGCGGGGGGGGAGACCCAGTACTTC. Translating it yields CASSFAGGETQYF.

This clone showed up just once. This chain links TRBV11-3 with TRBJ2-2; D not resolved. Deletions cut 0 bases from V and 4 bases from J, with 6 bases between. This CDR3 is 14 amino acids long. The germline V gene has CDR1 SGHNT and CDR2 YENEEA. The CDR3 is CASSLDTSTGELFF. The DNA of the CDR3 is TGTGCCAGCAGCTTAGATACCAGCACCGGGGAGCTGTTTTTT.

J is TRBJ2-2 and V is TRBV7-3; 7 bases map to TRBD1. Germline V gene lookup returns CDR1 SGHTA and CDR2 FQGTGA. V lost 1 base to trimming and J lost 0 bases; unmatched junction nucleotides: 8. The CDR3 has 18 residues. CDR3 in amino acids: CASSLRSPQGANTGELFF. DNA for the CDR3: TGTGCCAGCAGCTTAAGGTCCCCCCAGGGGGCGAACACCGGGGAGCTGTTTTTT.

The J gene is TRBJ1-5, the V gene TRBV19; 7 positions agree with TRBD1. This CDR3 comprises 14 residues. Looked up from germline, CDR1 is LNHDA and CDR2 is SQIVND (reference sequence). V trimming: 4 bases; J trimming: 9 bases; junction bases outside the gene matches: 9. CDR3: CASSKERGRRPQHF. The CDR3 DNA follows: TGTGCCAGTAGTAAGGAGAGGGGGCGGCGGCCCCAGCATTTT.

This chain uses TRBV18 with TRBJ1-4; the D gene is possibly TRBD1 (5 bases). Trimming shortened V by 5 bases and J by 7 bases, and 17 bases separated the two germline ends. The CDR3 covers 15 residues. Germline-derived CDR1 and CDR2 are KGHSH and LQKENI. The CDR3 sequence is CASSKSGTGSEKLFF. CDR3 nucleotides: TGTGCCAGCTCAAAATCTGGGACGGGGAGTGAAAAACTGTTTTTT.

The chain combines TRBV28 with TRBJ1-1; D gene ambiguous. CDR1 and CDR2 from the germline V gene are MDHEN and SYDVKM. Trimming cost V 2 bases and J 1 base, with 8 bases left between them. The CDR3 consists of 14 residues. The CDR3 nucleotides read TGTGCCAGCAGTTTAGTCAGGCAGAACACTGAAGCTTTCTTT. It translates to CASSLVRQNTEAFF.

This chain links TRBV6-2 or TRBV6-3 with TRBJ1-1; D may be TRBD1 (6 bases). Trimming left V 5 bases short and J 1 base short, with 11 bases between. Germline V gene data show CDR1 as MNHEY and CDR2 as SVGEGT. This CDR3 spans 14 amino acids. The CDR3 region is CASSGGGQNTEAFF. DNA for the CDR3: TGTGCCAGCAGTGGGGGCGGCCAGAACACTGAAGCTTTCTTT.

Concerning this clone: Different DNA sequences within this sample yield the same CDR3. The V gene is TRBV4-1, the J gene TRBJ2-7, with D perhaps TRBD2 (5 bases). This CDR3 spans 13 amino acids. The V end lost 0 bases, the J end lost 4 bases, and 7 bases lay between the germline ends. Per the germline V gene, CDR1 is MGHRA and CDR2 is YSYEKL. CDR3: CASSQDRGYEQYF. The DNA for the CDR3 is TGCGCCAGCAGCCAAGATCGCGGGTACGAGCAGTACTTC.

This chain links TRBV30 with TRBJ1-2; TRBD1 is a possible D gene (6 bases). This CDR3 has 13 amino acids. Germline CDR1 and CDR2: GTSNPN and SVGIG (reference sequence). Trimming took off 2 bases at V and 8 bases at J, with 15 bases between the two ends. CDR3 amino acids: CAWSRDRPKGYTF. The CDR3 DNA reads TGTGCCTGGAGTCGCGACAGGCCTAAGGGCTACACCTTC.

The rearrangement uses TRBV19 and TRBJ2-2; perhaps TRBD1 as D (6 bases). Germline CDR1 reads LNHDA; CDR2 reads SQIVND (reference sequence). Trimming removed 6 bases from V and 2 bases from J, with 16 bases in between. The CDR3 length is 16 residues. CDR3 sequence (DNA): TGTGCCAGTAGCCGTCGGACAGCTCCTAACACCGGGGAGCTGTTTTTT. Translating it yields CASSRRTAPNTGELFF. Based on the CDR3 plus reference TRBV19 and TRBJ2-2, the full variable domain is DGGITQSPKYLFRKEGQNVTLSCEQNLNHDAMYWYRQDPGQGLRLIYYSQIVNDFQKGDIAEGYSVSREKKESFPLTVTSAQKNPTAFYLCASSRRTAPNTGELFFGEGSRLTVL.

This chain links TRBV6-5 with TRBJ2-7; TRBD1 matches at 8 bases. Germline trimming cut 7 bases from V and 2 bases from J; bases unmatched to any gene: 10. The germline CDR1 and CDR2 sequences are MNHEY and SVGAGI. The CDR3 extends over 15 amino acids. The CDR3 DNA sequence: TGTGCCAGCATCTCGTTGGGACAGGAACCCTACGAGCAGTACTTC. This sequence encodes CASISLGQEPYEQYF.

This rearrangement joins TRBV29-1 to TRBJ2-1; TRBD2 aligns across 16 bases. CDR1 is SQVTM, CDR2 ANQGSEA, per germline. J lost 3 bases, V lost 1 base, and 9 bases had no gene match. The CDR3 is 19 amino acids. CDR3 in amino acids: CSVEVSGTSGRAYYNEQFF. As DNA, the CDR3 is TGCAGCGTTGAAGTCTCGGGGACTAGCGGGAGGGCCTACTACAATGAGCAGTTCTTC.

The CDR3 nucleotides are TGTGCCAGCAGTTTACTAGGGACCTACGAGCAGTACTTC. It translates to CASSLLGTYEQYF. The chain carries TRBV12-3 or TRBV12-4 and TRBJ2-7; D gene ambiguous. CDR3 length: 13 amino acids. V gave up 2 bases and J gave up 2 bases, with 7 bases separating them.

V gene TRBV5-1 combines with J gene TRBJ2-7; D is uncertain. V lost 2 bases to trimming and J lost 3 bases, with 9 bases between them. This CDR3 region has 13 residues. CDR1 and CDR2 (germline): SGHRS, YFSETQ. CDR3 sequence (DNA): TGCGCCAGCAGCTTAGGTAGCTACTACGAGCAGTACTTC. Its translation: CASSLGSYYEQYF.

Only one count was recorded for this clone. This sequence joins TRBV12-3 or TRBV12-4 and TRBJ1-1; D may be TRBD1 (6 bases). Trimming removed 6 bases at V and 7 bases at J, with 12 bases between. The CDR3 loop spans 12 amino acids. The CDR3 sequence: CASRQGKVEAFF. The CDR3 DNA reads TGTGCCAGCAGGCAGGGGAAGGTTGAAGCTTTCTTT.

V usage is TRBV10-3 and J usage is TRBJ1-2; 7 bases agree with TRBD1. Germline lookup yields CDR1 ENHRY and CDR2 SYGVKD. CDR3 length: 13 residues. V was pared by 2 bases and J by 10 bases, with 7 bases of the junction left unmatched. CDR3 residues: CAISEPDRVDYTF. CDR3 DNA: TGTGCCATCAGTGAGCCAGACAGGGTCGACTACACCTTC.

The J gene is TRBJ2-1, the V gene TRBV19; 8 bases are shared with TRBD2. V shed 8 bases and J 6 bases; nucleotides not matched to a gene: 12. This CDR3 is built from 15 residues. Looked up from germline, CDR1 is LNHDA and CDR2 is SQIVND (reference sequence). The CDR3 DNA is TGTGCCAGTCGCCCCCCACCCGCGGGGGGCAATGAGCAGTTCTTC. Amino acids: CASRPPPAGGNEQFF.

J is TRBJ1-2 and V is TRBV28; 10 nucleotides match TRBD1. The CDR3 length is 17 residues. With 1 base clipped from V and 8 bases from J, the junction kept 13 bases outside the gene matches. Germline CDR1 and CDR2: MDHEN and SYDVKM. Here the CDR3 DNA reads TGTGCCAGCAGTTTATCCCCGGACAGGGGGTACCTCTTCGGCTACACCTTC. As protein: CASSLSPDRGYLFGYTF.

V is TRBV3-1 (or the pseudogene TRBV3-2) and J is TRBJ1-4; unclear D gene. The germline CDR1 and CDR2 sequences are LGHDT and YNNKEL (reference sequence). V shed 2 bases and J shed 0 bases, with 16 bases lying between them. The CDR3 is 18 residues long. This CDR3 is CASSQKAAGGATNEKLFF. CDR3 DNA sequence: TGTGCCAGCAGCCAAAAAGCGGCCGGCGGGGCAACTAATGAAAAACTGTTTTTT.

This chain links TRBV5-8 with TRBJ2-3, with unresolved D. The germline V gene encodes CDR1 SGHTS and CDR2 YDEGEE. V gave up 1 base and J gave up 0 bases, with 9 bases separating them. The CDR3 has 15 amino acids. The CDR3 loop reads CASSLSPPSTDTQYF. Here the CDR3 DNA reads TGTGCCAGCAGCTTGTCACCACCTAGCACAGATACGCAGTATTTT.

This rearrangement joins TRBV27 to TRBJ2-7; 9 bases are shared with TRBD1. CDR3 length: 16 residues. The ends lost 3 bases at V and 2 bases at J; junction bases unmatched: 8. CDR1 MNHEY and CDR2 SMNVEV come from the germline V gene (reference sequence). The CDR3 DNA reads as TGTGCCAGCAGTTTCCGGAGGGGACAGGGTCCCTACGAGCAGTACTTC. Its translation: CASSFRRGQGPYEQYF.

This clone was counted a single time. The gene calls are TRBV7-2 and TRBJ1-2, with TRBD1 identical over 7 bases. V was clipped by 3 bases and J by 7 bases; unmatched bases: 11. The CDR3 has 15 residues. CDR1 SGHTA and CDR2 FQGNSA come from the germline V gene. CDR3 amino acids: CASSFTQGDVRGYTF. The CDR3 coding sequence is TGTGCCAGCAGCTTCACCCAGGGGGACGTACGTGGCTACACCTTC. Variable domain in full (rest from reference TRBV7-2 and TRBJ1-2): GAGVSQSPSNKVTEKGKDVELRCDPISGHTALYWYRQSLGQGLEFLIYFQGNSAPDKSGLPSDRFSAERTGGSVSTLTIQRTQQEDSAVYLCASSFTQGDVRGYTFGSGTRLTVV.

J is TRBJ2-7 and V is TRBV6-6; D is unresolved. Trimming stripped 0 bases from V and 3 bases from J, with 6 bases between. This CDR3 is 13 amino acids long. Germline CDR1 and CDR2: MNHNY and SVGAGI (reference sequence). The CDR3 coding sequence is TGTGCCAGCAGTTACTCGCTAGTCTACGAGCAGTACTTC. Residues: CASSYSLVYEQYF.

This rearrangement joins TRBV5-4 to TRBJ2-2; 8 bases line up with TRBD2. CDR1 and CDR2 (germline): SGHNT, YYREEE (reference sequence). Trimming cost V 3 bases and J 5 bases; bases outside gene matches: 9. The length of the CDR3 is 16 residues. CDR3 nucleotide sequence: TGTGCCAGCAGCTCGGCGGGGGGAGGGTGGACCGGGGAGCTGTTTTTT. It is translated as CASSSAGGGWTGELFF.

The chain employs TRBV28 and TRBJ2-7; D is possibly TRBD2 (6 bases). V was clipped by 7 bases and J by 3 bases, with 28 bases between them. This CDR3 spans 18 amino acids. Germline CDR1 is MDHEN and CDR2 is SYDVKM. This chain's CDR3 is CASTPKDGSGKVYYEQYF. The CDR3 coding sequence is TGTGCCAGCACCCCAAAGGACGGGAGCGGAAAGGTGTACTACGAGCAGTACTTC.

The chain links TRBV5-8 to TRBJ1-1; D is undetermined. Germline lookup yields CDR1 SGHTS and CDR2 YDEGEE. The CDR3 runs to 14 residues. V lost 0 bases to trimming and J lost 1 base, with 7 bases between them. CDR3 sequence: CASSLAMGNTEAFF. The CDR3 DNA sequence: TGTGCCAGCAGCTTGGCCATGGGGAACACTGAAGCTTTCTTT. The whole variable domain, filled in from reference TRBV5-8 and TRBJ1-1, reads EAGVTQSPTHLIKTRGQQATLRCSPISGHTSVYWYQQALGLGLQFLLWYDEGEERNRGNFPPRFSGRQFPNYSSELNVNALELEDSALYLCASSLAMGNTEAFFGQGTRLTVV.

This sequence joins TRBV12-3 or TRBV12-4 and TRBJ2-1; D call uncertain. The V end lost 9 bases, the J end lost 0 bases, and 6 bases lay between the germline ends. CDR3 length: 12 residues. The CDR3: CASCSSYNEQFF. The CDR3 nucleotides read TGTGCCAGTTGTAGCTCCTACAATGAGCAGTTCTTC.

The CDR3 DNA reads as TGTGCCAGCGGACTAGGGACTAGCATATCGTCTGAGCAGTACTTC. The encoded protein is CASGLGTSISSEQYF. V is TRBV9 and J is TRBJ2-7, with 9 positions matching TRBD2. CDR1 and CDR2 (germline): SGDLS, YYNGEE. Trimming at V came to 7 bases and at J to 7 bases, leaving 15 bases not matched to a gene. This CDR3 comprises 15 residues.

This chain joins TRBV4-2 and TRBJ2-5, with 7 bases that match TRBD2. The trim removed 0 bases at V and 3 bases at J, leaving 10 bases unmatched. This CDR3 has 17 residues. CDR1 and CDR2 from the germline V gene are LGHNA and YNFKEQ. The CDR3 coding sequence is TGTGCCAGCAGCCAAGATGCTGGCGGGAGTGCTGAAGAGACCCAGTACTTC. Translation gives CASSQDAGGSAEETQYF.

The rearrangement uses TRBV6-6 and TRBJ1-4; 9 bases map to TRBD1. This CDR3 spans 11 amino acids. V gave up 9 bases and J gave up 9 bases; unmatched junction bases: 2. Per germline, CDR1 MNHNY and CDR2 SVGAGI (reference sequence). In DNA, the CDR3 is TGTGCCAGTGGACAGGGGCAAAAACTGTTTTTT. Its translation: CASGQGQKLFF.